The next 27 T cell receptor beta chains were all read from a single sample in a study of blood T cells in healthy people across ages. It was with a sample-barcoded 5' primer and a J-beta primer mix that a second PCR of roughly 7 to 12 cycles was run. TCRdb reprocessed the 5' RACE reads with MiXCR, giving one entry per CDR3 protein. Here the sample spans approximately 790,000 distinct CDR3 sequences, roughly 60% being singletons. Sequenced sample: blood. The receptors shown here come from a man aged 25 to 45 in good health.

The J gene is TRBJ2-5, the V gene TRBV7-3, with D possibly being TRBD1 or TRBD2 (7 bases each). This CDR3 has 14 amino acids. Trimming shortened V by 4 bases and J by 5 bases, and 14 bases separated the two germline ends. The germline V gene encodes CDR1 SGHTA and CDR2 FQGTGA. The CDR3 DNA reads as TGTGCCAGCAGCTCTCAGGGGGGGCAGGAGACCCAGTACTTC. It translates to CASSSQGGQETQYF.

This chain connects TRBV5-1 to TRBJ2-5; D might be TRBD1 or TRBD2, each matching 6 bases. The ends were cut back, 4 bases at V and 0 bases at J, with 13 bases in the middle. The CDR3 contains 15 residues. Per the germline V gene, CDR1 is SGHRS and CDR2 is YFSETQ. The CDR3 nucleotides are TGCGCCAGCAGCACCCAGGGGACTCACCAAGAGACCCAGTACTTC. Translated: CASSTQGTHQETQYF.

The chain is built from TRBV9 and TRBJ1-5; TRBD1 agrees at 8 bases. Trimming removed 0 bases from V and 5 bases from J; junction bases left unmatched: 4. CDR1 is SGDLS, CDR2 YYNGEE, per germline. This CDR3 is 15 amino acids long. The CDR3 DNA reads TGTGCCAGCAGCGTAGGGACAGGGACAGATCAGCCCCAGCATTTT. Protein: CASSVGTGTDQPQHF.

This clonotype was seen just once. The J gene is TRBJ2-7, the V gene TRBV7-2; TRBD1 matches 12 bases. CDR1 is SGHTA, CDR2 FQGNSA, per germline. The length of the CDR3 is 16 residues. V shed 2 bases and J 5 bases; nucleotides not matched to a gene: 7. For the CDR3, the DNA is TGTGCCAGCAGCTTACCGCAGGGACAGGGGGCCCACGAGCAGTACTTC. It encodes CASSLPQGQGAHEQYF.

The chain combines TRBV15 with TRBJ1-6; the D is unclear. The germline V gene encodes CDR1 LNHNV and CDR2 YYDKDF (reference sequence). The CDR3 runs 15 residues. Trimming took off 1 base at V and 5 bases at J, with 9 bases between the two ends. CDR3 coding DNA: TGTGCCACCAGCAGAGGCCACAGAGATAATTCACCCCTCCACTTT. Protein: CATSRGHRDNSPLHF.

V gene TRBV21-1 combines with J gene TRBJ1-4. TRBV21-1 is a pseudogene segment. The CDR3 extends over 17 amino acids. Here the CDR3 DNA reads TGTGCCAGCAGCAAAGCCCTGACTACGTGCCGGGATGAAAAACTGTTTTTT. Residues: CASSKALTTCRDEKLFF.

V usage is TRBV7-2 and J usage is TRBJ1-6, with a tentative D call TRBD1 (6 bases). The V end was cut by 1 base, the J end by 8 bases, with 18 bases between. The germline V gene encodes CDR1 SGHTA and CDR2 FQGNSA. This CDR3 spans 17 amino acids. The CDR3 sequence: CASSLGGADLVHSPLHF. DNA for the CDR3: TGTGCCAGCAGCTTAGGGGGGGCGGATTTGGTGCATTCACCCCTCCACTTT.

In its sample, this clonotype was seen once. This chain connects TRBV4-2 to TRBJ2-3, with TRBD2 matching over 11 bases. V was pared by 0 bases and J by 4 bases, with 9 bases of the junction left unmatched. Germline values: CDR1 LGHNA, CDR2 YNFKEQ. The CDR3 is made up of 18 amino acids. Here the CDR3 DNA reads TGTGCCAGCAGCCAAGATATCACTAGCGGGGGCGGCGCAGATACGCAGTATTTT. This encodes CASSQDITSGGGADTQYF.

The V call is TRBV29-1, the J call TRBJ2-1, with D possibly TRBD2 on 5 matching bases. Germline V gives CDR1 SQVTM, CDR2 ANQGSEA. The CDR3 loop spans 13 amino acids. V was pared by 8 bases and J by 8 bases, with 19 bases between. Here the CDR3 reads CSSLTPGSDEQFF. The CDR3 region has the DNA TGCAGCTCCCTCACACCGGGATCCGATGAGCAGTTCTTC.

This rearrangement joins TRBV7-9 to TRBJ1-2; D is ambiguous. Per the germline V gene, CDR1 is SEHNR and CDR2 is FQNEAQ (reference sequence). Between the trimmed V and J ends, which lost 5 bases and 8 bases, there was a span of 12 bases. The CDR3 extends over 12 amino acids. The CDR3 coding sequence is TGTGCCAGCAGCGCATCACTGGGGGGCTACACCTTC. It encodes CASSASLGGYTF.

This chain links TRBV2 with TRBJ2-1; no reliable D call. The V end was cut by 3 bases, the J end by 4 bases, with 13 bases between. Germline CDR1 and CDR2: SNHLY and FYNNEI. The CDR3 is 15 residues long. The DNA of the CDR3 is TGTGCCAGCAGTGAGCAGGAAGGATCGTACAATGAGCAGTTCTTC. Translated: CASSEQEGSYNEQFF.

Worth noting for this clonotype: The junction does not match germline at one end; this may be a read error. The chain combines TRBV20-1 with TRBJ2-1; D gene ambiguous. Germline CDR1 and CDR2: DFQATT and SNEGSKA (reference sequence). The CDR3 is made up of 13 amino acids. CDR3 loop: CSARAPLGNEQFF. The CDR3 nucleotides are TGCAGCGCTAGGGCGCCCCTTGGGAATGAGCAGTTCTTC.

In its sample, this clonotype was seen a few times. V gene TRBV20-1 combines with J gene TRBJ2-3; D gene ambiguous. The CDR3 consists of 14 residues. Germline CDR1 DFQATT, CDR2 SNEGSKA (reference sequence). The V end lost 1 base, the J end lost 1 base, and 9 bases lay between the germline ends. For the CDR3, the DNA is TGCAGTGCTAGAGGACTGTCTGGCACAGATACGCAGTATTTT. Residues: CSARGLSGTDTQYF.

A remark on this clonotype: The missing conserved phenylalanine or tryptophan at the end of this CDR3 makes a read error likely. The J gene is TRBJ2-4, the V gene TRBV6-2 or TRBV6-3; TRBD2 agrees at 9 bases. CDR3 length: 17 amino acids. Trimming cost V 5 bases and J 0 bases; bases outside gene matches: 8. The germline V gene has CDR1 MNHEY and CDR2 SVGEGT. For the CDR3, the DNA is TGTGCCAGCAGTCGGGATAGCGGGGGCTTAGCCAAAAACATTCAGTACTTG. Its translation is CASSRDSGGLAKNIQYL.

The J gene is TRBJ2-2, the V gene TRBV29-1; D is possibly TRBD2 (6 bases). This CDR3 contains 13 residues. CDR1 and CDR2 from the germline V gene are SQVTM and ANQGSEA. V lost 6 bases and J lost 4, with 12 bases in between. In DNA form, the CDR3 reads TGCAGCGTAGGCGGGGTAGGCACCGGGGAGCTGTTTTTT. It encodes CSVGGVGTGELFF.

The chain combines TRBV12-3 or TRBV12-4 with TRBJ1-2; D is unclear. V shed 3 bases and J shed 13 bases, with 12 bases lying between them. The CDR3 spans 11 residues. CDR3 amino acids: CASSFYELATF. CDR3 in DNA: TGTGCCAGCAGTTTTTACGAGCTTGCCACCTTC.

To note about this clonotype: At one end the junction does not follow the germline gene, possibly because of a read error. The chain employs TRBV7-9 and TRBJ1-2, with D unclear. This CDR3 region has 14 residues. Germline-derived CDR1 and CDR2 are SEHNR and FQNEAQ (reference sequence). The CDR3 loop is CVSSLATANYGYTF. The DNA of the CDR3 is TGTGTCAGCAGCTTAGCCACGGCTAACTATGGCTACACCTTC.

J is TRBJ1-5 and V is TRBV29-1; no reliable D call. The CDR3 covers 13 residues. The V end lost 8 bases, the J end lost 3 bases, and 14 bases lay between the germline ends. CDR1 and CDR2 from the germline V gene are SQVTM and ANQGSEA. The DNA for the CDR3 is TGCAGCATCCTGTGGGGTGACAATCAGCCCCAGCATTTT. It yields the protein CSILWGDNQPQHF.

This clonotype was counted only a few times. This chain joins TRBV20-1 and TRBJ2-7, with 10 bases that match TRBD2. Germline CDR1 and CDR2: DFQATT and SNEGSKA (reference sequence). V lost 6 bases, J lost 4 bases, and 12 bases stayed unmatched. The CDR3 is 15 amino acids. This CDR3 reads CSAPMSLAGAYEQYF. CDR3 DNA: TGCAGTGCCCCCATGAGTCTAGCGGGAGCGTACGAGCAGTACTTC.

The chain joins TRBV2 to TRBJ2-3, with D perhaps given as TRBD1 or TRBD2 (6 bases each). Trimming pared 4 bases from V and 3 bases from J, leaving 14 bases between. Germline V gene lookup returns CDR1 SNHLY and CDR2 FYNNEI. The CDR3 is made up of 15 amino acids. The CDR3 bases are TGTGCCAGCAGTGTTGACGGGGGCAGGACAGATACGCAGTATTTT. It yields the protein CASSVDGGRTDTQYF. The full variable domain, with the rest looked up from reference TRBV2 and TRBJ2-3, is EPEVTQTPSHQVTQMGQEVILRCVPISNHLYFYWYRQILGQKVEFLVSFYNNEISEKSEIFDDQFSVERPDGSNFTLKIRSTKLEDSAMYFCASSVDGGRTDTQYFGPGTRLTVL.

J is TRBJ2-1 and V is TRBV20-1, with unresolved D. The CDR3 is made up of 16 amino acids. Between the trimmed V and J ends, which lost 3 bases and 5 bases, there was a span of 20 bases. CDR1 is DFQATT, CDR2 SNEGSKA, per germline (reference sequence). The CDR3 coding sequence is TGCAGTGCTAGCTCCCTTTTGGATAGGAGCGACAATGAGCAGTTCTTC. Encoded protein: CSASSLLDRSDNEQFF.

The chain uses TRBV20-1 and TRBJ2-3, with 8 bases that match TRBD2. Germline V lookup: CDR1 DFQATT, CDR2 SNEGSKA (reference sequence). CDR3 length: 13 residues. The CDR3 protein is CGYGGARTDTQYF. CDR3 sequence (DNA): TGCGGATACGGGGGGGCTCGGACAGATACGCAGTATTTT.

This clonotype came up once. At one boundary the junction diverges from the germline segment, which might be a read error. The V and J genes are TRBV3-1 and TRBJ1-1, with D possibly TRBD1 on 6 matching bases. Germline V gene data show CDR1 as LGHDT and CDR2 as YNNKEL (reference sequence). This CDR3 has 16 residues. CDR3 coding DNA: TGTACCAGCAGCCTACCTAGCGTAGGGGGGAACACTGAAGCTTTCTTT. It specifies CTSSLPSVGGNTEAFF. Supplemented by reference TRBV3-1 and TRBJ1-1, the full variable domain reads DTAVSQTPKYLVTQMGNDKSIKCEQNLGHDTMYWYKQDSKKFLKIMFSYNNKELIINETVPNRFSPKSPDKAHLNLHINSLELGDSAVYFCTSSLPSVGGNTEAFFGQGTRLTVV.

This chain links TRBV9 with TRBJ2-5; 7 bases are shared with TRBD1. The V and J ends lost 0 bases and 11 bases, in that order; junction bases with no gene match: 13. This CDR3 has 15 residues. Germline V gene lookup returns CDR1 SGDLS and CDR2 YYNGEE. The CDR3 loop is CASSVDTGVLREQYF. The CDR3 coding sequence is TGTGCCAGCAGCGTAGACACAGGGGTGCTGAGGGAGCAGTACTTC.

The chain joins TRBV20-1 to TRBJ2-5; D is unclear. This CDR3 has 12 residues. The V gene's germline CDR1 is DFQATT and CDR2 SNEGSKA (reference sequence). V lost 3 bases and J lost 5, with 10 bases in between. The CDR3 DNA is TGCAGTGCTAGTGGTCGTAAGGAGACCCAGTACTTC. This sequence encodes CSASGRKETQYF.

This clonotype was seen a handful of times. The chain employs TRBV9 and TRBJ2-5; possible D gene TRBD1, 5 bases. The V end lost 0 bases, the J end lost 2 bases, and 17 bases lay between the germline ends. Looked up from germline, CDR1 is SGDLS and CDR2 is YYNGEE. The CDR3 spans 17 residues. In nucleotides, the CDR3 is TGTGCCAGCAGCGTAGGTCGCCGATTTGGGGCGCAAGAGACCCAGTACTTC. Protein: CASSVGRRFGAQETQYF. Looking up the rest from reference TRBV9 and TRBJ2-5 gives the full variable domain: DSGVTQTPKHLITATGQRVTLRCSPRSGDLSVYWYQQSLDQGLQFLIQYYNGEERAKGNILERFSAQQFPDLHSELNLSSLELGDSALYFCASSVGRRFGAQETQYFGPGTRLLVL.

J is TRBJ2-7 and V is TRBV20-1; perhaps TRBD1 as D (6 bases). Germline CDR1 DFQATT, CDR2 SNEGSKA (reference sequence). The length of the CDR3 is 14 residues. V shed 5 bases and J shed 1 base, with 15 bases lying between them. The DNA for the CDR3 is TGCAGTGCTCCTCCCGGGACAAGGTCCTACGAGCAGTACTTC. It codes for CSAPPGTRSYEQYF.